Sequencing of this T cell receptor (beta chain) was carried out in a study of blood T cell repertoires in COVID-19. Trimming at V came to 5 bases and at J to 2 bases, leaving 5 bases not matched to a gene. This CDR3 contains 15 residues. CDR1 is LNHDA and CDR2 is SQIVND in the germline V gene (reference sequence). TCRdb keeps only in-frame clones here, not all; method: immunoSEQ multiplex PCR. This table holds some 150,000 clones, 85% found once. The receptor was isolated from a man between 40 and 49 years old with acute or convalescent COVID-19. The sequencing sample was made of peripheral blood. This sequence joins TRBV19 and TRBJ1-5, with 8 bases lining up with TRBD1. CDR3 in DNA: TGTGCCAGTAGTGGAGCACAGGGGGGCAATCAGCCCCAGCATTTT. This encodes CASSGAQGGNQPQHF.